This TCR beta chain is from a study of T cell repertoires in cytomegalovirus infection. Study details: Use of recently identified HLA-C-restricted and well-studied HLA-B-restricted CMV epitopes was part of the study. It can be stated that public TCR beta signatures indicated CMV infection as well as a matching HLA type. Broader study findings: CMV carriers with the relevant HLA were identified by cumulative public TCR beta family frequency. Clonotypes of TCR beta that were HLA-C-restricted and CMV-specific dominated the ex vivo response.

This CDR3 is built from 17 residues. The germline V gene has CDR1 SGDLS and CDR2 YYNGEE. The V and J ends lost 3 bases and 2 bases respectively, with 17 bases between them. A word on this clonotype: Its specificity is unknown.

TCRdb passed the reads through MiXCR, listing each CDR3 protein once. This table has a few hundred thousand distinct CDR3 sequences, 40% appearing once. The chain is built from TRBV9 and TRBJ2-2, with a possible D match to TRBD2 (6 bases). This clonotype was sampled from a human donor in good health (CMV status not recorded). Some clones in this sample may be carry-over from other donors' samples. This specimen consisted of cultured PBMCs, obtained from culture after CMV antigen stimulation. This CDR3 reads CASSAYFGTLNTGELFF. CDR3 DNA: TGTGCCAGCAGCGCGTACTTCGGGACTCTAAACACCGGGGAGCTGTTTTTT.